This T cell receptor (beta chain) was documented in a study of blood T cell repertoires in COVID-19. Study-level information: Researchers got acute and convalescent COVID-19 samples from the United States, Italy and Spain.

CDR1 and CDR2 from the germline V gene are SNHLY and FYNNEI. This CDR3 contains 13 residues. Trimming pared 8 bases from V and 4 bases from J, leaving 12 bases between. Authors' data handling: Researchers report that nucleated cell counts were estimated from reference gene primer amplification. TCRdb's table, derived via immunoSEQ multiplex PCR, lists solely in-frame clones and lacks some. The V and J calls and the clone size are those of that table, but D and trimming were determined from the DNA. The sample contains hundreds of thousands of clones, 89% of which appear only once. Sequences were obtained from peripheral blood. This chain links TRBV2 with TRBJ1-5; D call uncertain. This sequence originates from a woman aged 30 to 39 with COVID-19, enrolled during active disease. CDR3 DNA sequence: TGTGCCAGCGGCCGGGAGCCTAATCAGCCCCAGCATTTT. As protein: CASGREPNQPQHF. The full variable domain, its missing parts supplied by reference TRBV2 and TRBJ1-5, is EPEVTQTPSHQVTQMGQEVILRCVPISNHLYFYWYRQILGQKVEFLVSFYNNEISEKSEIFDDQFSVERPDGSNFTLKIRSTKLEDSAMYFCASGREPNQPQHFGDGTRLSIL.